These T cell receptor beta chains were read from a single sample in a study of T cells in Graves' hyperthyroidism and ophthalmopathy. One entry per CDR3 protein, called by TCRdb with MiXCR from the multiplex PCR reads. The sample records approximately 690,000 distinct CDR3 sequences, less than 25% being singletons. Specimen: blood. Receptor source: a man aged 30 to 45 with Graves' ophthalmopathy. Both conserved end residues are part of each CDR3. Fields, in order: J gene, clone size, V gene, CDR3 length, D gene, CDR3 DNA, CDR3 protein. A D gene is named only where the DNA matches it firmly. Size tells how often a clone was seen (once, few, many) or the class of an expanded clone, and some rows leave it out.

J: TRBJ2-1
size: few
V: TRBV28
length: 16
D: NA
DNA: TGTGCCAGCAGAAGAAGGACAGCCAGCTCCTACAATGAGCAGTTCTTC
CDR3: CASRRRTASSYNEQFF

J: TRBJ2-7
size: NA
V: TRBV6-5
length: 16
D: TRBD2
DNA: TGTGCCAGCAGTTCCCCCGGGACTAGCGGGACATCCGAGCAGTACTTC
CDR3: CASSSPGTSGTSEQYF

J: TRBJ2-7
size: NA
V: TRBV6-1
length: 16
D: TRBD2
DNA: TGTGCCAGCAGTGAATTAGCGGGCGAGGTGCGTTACGAGCAGTACTTC
CDR3: CASSELAGEVRYEQYF

J: TRBJ2-1
size: once
V: TRBV27
length: 14
D: NA
DNA: TGTGCCAGCAGTACCACGACGGCTTACAATGAGCAGTTCTTC
CDR3: CASSTTTAYNEQFF

J: TRBJ2-1
size: many
V: TRBV27
length: 17
D: TRBD2
DNA: TGTGCCAGCAGTATTTTCTCCGGGACTAGCGGTCTTAATGAGCAGTTCTTC
CDR3: CASSIFSGTSGLNEQFF

J: TRBJ2-3
size: NA
V: TRBV11-2
length: 17
D: NA
DNA: TGCGCCAGCAGCCAAGTGGGGGCGTCCCCATTACCAGATACGCAGTATTTT
CDR3: CASSQVGASPLPDTQYF

J: TRBJ2-7
size: few
V: TRBV4-1
length: 15
D: TRBD2
DNA: TGCGCCAGCAGCCAAGGGGTAGCGGGATTCTACGAGCAGTACTTC
CDR3: CASSQGVAGFYEQYF

J: TRBJ2-7
size: many
V: TRBV30
length: 12
D: NA
DNA: TGTGCCTGGCAGGACAGACCCTACGAGCAGTACTTC
CDR3: CAWQDRPYEQYF

J: TRBJ2-5
size: NA
V: TRBV28
length: 17
D: TRBD1
DNA: TGTGCCAGCAGTTTACCTCGACAGGGAATGTACCAAGAGACCCGGTACTTC
CDR3: CASSLPRQGMYQETRYF

J: TRBJ1-1
size: many
V: TRBV20-1
length: 14
D: NA
DNA: TGCAGTGCCAGAAACAGGGTAACGAACACTGAAGCTTTCTTT
CDR3: CSARNRVTNTEAFF

J: TRBJ2-7
size: NA
V: TRBV5-1
length: 15
D: NA
DNA: TGCGCCAGCAGCTTGGATAAGACAGTCGGAAACGAGCAGTACTTC
CDR3: CASSLDKTVGNEQYF

J: TRBJ2-7
size: many
V: TRBV28
length: 16
D: TRBD2
DNA: TGTGCCAGCAGCCTCACTCTAGCGGGAGGGTCGGGGGAGCAGTACTTC
CDR3: CASSLTLAGGSGEQYF

J: TRBJ1-2
size: NA
V: TRBV20-1
length: 13
D: NA
DNA: TGCAGTGCTTTCGTGGTTTTTAGTAATGGCTACACCTTC
CDR3: CSAFVVFSNGYTF

J: TRBJ1-1
size: NA
V: TRBV20-1
length: 14
D: NA
DNA: TGCAGTGCTAGAGATAGCACGGCGAACACTGAAGCTTTCTTT
CDR3: CSARDSTANTEAFF

J: TRBJ2-1
size: NA
V: TRBV7-2
length: 18
D: TRBD2
DNA: TGTGCCAGCAGCAGACCCGGGACTAGCGGGAGGCCATACAATGAGCAGTTCTTC
CDR3: CASSRPGTSGRPYNEQFF

J: TRBJ2-3
size: few
V: TRBV7-3
length: 15
D: TRBD1
DNA: TGTGCCAGCAGCTTTCCTGGGCAGGGGGTAAATACGCAGTATTTT
CDR3: CASSFPGQGVNTQYF

J: TRBJ2-1
size: many
V: TRBV5-1
length: 12
D: NA
DNA: TGCGCCAGCAGCTTGGAGGAGAATGAGCAGTTCTTC
CDR3: CASSLEENEQFF

J: TRBJ2-3
size: NA
V: TRBV3-1
length: 14
D: NA
DNA: TGTGCCAGCAGCTCCTTTCATAGCACAGATACGCAGTATTTT
CDR3: CASSSFHSTDTQYF

J: TRBJ2-6
size: many
V: TRBV2
length: 15
D: NA
DNA: TGTGCCAGCAGTATACAGGGAAATGGGGCCAACGTCCTGACTTTC
CDR3: CASSIQGNGANVLTF

J: TRBJ1-1
size: few
V: TRBV5-1
length: 13
D: TRBD1
DNA: TGCGCCAGCAACACAGGGGTCGCGGGTGAAGCTTTCTTT
CDR3: CASNTGVAGEAFF

J: TRBJ2-1
size: NA
V: TRBV10-3
length: 16
D: TRBD2
DNA: TGTGCCATCAGTGAGTCGTGGGCTAGCGGGAGCAATGAGCAGTTCTTC
CDR3: CAISESWASGSNEQFF

J: TRBJ1-1
size: many
V: TRBV20-1
length: 15
D: TRBD1
DNA: TGCAGTGCGCCACCTGCCGGGACAGGAGGCACTGAAGCTTTCTTT
CDR3: CSAPPAGTGGTEAFF

J: TRBJ2-1
size: NA
V: TRBV6-9
length: 16
D: TRBD2
DNA: TGTGCCAGCAGTTACATGAGCGGGAGGGCCTTCAATGAGCAGTTCTTC
CDR3: CASSYMSGRAFNEQFF

J: TRBJ1-5
size: NA
V: TRBV9
length: 14
D: TRBD1
DNA: TGTGCCAGCAGCGTCGGGACAGGAAGACAGCCCCAGCATTTT
CDR3: CASSVGTGRQPQHF

J: TRBJ1-4
size: few
V: TRBV12-3/TRBV12-4
length: 14
D: TRBD1
DNA: TGTGCCAGCAGTGCAGGGGGCACCAATGAAAAACTGTTTTTT
CDR3: CASSAGGTNEKLFF

J: TRBJ2-1
size: many
V: TRBV7-9
length: 15
D: TRBD2
DNA: TGTGCCAGCAGTTACACTAGCGGGAGCGGGAATGAGCAGTTCTTC
CDR3: CASSYTSGSGNEQFF

J: TRBJ2-1
size: NA
V: TRBV18
length: 15
D: NA
DNA: TGTGCCAGCTCACCACCCTGGGGCTCCTACAATGAGCAGTCCTTC
CDR3: CASSPPWGSYNEQSF

J: TRBJ1-4
size: few
V: TRBV13
length: 14
D: NA
DNA: TGTGCCAGCAGGCGGAGCAGGGAGGGTGAAAAACTGTTTTTT
CDR3: CASRRSREGEKLFF

J: TRBJ2-7
size: many
V: TRBV2
length: 12
D: NA
DNA: TGTGCCAGCAGGCCCTACAGCTACGAGCAGTACTTC
CDR3: CASRPYSYEQYF

J: TRBJ2-1
size: NA
V: TRBV10-3
length: 15
D: NA
DNA: TGTGCCATCAGGAATACAGGGACCTCCTACAATGAGCAGTTCTTC
CDR3: CAIRNTGTSYNEQFF

J: TRBJ2-5
size: NA
V: TRBV29-1
length: 12
D: NA
DNA: TGCAGCGGAATAGCAGATCCAGAGACCCAGTACTTC
CDR3: CSGIADPETQYF